This TCR beta chain is from a study of blood T cell repertoires in COVID-19. Overall study: The United States, Italy and Spain were the sources of the acute and convalescent COVID-19 samples. The cDNA or gDNA used as material had been derived from T cells, B-cell-depleted T cells, or PBMCs.

Under the authors' procedure: How many nucleated cells were present was estimated from reference gene primer amplification. Sequenced by immunoSEQ multiplex PCR; TCRdb stores in-frame clones only, minus some. D and trimming were read from the DNA, whereas the V and J calls and clone size are those reported in that table. Here the sample spans about 240,000 clones, around 83% being singletons. This clonotype originated in a woman aged 18-29 years with acute or convalescent COVID-19. Sequencing input: peripheral blood.

CDR3 amino acids: CASSPAGPYEQYF. The DNA for the CDR3 is TGTGCCAGTTCTCCAGCGGGGCCTTACGAGCAGTACTTC. The chain couples TRBV19 to TRBJ2-7, with 7 bases lining up with TRBD2. V gave up 8 bases and J gave up 4 bases; unmatched junction bases: 8. This CDR3 is built from 13 residues. Germline-derived CDR1 and CDR2 are LNHDA and SQIVND (reference sequence).